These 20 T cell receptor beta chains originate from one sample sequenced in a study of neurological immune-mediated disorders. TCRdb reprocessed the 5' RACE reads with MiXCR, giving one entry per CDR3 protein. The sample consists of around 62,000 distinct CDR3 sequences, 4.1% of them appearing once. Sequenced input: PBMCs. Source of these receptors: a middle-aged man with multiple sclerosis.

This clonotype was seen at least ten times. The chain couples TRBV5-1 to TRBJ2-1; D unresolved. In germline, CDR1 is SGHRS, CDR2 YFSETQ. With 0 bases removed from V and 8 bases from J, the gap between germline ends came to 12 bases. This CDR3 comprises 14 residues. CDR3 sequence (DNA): TGCGCCAGCAGCTTGGGCAGAGGTCGCGATGAGCAGTTCTTC. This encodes CASSLGRGRDEQFF. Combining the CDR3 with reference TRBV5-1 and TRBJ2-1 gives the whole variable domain KAGVTQTPRYLIKTRGQQVTLSCSPISGHRSVSWYQQTPGQGLQFLFEYFSETQRNKGNFPGRFSGRQFSNSRSEMNVSTLELGDSALYLCASSLGRGRDEQFFGPGTRLTVL.

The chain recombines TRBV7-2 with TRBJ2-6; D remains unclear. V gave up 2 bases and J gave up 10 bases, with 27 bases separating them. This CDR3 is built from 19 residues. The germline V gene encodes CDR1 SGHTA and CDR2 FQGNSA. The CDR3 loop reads CASSLRPPNAGPNANVLTF. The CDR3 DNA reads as TGTGCCAGCAGCTTACGCCCCCCTAATGCAGGCCCCAACGCTAACGTCCTGACTTTC.

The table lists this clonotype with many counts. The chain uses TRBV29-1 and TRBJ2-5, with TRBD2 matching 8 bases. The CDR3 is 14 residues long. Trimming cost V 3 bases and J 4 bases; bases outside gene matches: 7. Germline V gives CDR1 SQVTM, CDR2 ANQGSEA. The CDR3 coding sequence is TGCAGCGTTGAGTTGGCGGGGGGTATAGAGACCCAGTACTTC. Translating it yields CSVELAGGIETQYF.

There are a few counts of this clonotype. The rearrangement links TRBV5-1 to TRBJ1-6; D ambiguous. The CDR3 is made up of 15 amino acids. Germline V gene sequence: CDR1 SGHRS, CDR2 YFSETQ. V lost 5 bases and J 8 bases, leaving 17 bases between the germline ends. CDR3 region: CASRYNEGGDSPLHF. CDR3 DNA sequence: TGCGCCAGCAGGTATAATGAGGGTGGGGATTCACCCCTCCACTTT.

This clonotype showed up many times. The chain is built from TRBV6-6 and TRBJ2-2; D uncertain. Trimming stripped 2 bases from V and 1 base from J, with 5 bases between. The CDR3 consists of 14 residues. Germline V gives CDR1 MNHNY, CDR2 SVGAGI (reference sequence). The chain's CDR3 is CASSYVQNTGELFF. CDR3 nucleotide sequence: TGTGCCAGCAGTTACGTACAGAACACCGGGGAGCTGTTTTTT.

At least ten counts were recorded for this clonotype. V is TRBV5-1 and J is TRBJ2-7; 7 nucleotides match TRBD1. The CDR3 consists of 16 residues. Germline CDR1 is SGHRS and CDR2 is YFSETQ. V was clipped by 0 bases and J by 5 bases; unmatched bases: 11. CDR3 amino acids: CASSLEIRTGLNEQYF. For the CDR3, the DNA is TGCGCCAGCAGCTTGGAGATTAGGACAGGTCTCAACGAGCAGTACTTC. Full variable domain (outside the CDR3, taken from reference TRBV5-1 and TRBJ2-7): KAGVTQTPRYLIKTRGQQVTLSCSPISGHRSVSWYQQTPGQGLQFLFEYFSETQRNKGNFPGRFSGRQFSNSRSEMNVSTLELGDSALYLCASSLEIRTGLNEQYFGPGTRLTVT.

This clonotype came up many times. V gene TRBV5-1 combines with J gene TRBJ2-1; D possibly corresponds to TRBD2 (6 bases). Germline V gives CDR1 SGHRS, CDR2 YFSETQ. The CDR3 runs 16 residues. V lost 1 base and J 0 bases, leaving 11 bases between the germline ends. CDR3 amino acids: CASSLMAGSSYNEQFF. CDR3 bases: TGCGCCAGCAGCTTGATGGCGGGGAGCTCCTACAATGAGCAGTTCTTC. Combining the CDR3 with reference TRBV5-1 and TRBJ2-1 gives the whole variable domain KAGVTQTPRYLIKTRGQQVTLSCSPISGHRSVSWYQQTPGQGLQFLFEYFSETQRNKGNFPGRFSGRQFSNSRSEMNVSTLELGDSALYLCASSLMAGSSYNEQFFGPGTRLTVL.

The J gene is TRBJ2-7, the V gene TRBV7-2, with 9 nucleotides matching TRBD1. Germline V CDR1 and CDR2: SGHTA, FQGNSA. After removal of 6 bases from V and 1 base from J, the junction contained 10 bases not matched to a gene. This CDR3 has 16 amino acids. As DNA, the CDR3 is TGTGCCAGCAGATCCAGTCCGGGACAGGGATCCTACGAGCAGTACTTC. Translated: CASRSSPGQGSYEQYF.

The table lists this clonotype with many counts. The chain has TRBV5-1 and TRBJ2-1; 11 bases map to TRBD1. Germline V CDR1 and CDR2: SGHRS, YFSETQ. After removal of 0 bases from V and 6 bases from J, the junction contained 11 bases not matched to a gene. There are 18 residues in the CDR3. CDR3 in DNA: TGCGCCAGCAGCTTGGCGGACAGGGGGCTAGAGATCGGCAATGAGCAGTTCTTC. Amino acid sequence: CASSLADRGLEIGNEQFF.

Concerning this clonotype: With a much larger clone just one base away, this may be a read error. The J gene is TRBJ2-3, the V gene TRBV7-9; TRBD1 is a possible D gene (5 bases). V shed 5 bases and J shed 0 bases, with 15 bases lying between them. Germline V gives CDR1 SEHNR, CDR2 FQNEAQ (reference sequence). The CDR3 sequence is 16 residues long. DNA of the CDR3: TGTGCCAGCAGCCACAGGCAACTTTATAGCACAGATACGCAGTATTTT. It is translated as CASSHRQLYSTDTQYF.

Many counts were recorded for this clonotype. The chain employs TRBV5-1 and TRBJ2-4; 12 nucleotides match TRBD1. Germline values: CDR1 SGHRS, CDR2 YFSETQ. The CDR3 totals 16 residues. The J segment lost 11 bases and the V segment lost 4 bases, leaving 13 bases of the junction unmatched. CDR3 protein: CASSGGQGAERTFQYF. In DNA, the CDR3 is TGCGCCAGCAGCGGGGGACAGGGGGCCGAGCGCACATTTCAGTACTTC.

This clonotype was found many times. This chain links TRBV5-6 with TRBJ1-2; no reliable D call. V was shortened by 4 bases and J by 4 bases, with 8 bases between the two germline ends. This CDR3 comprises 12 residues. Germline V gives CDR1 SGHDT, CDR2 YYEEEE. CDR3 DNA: TGTGCCAGCAGCCCCGAAGGCTATGGCTACACCTTC. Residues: CASSPEGYGYTF.

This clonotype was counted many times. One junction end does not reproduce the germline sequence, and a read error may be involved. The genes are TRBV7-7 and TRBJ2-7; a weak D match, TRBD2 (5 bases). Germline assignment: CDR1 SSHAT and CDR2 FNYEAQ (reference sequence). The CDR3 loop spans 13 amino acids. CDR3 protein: CASSYGVGYEQYF. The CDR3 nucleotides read TGTGCTAGCAGTTACGGGGTCGGCTACGAGCAGTACTTC.

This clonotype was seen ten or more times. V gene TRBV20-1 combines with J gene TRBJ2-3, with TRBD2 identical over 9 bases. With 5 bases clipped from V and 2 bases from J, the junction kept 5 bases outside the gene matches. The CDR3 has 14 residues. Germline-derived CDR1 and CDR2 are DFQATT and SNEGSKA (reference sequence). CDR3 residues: CSAPTSGYTDTQYF. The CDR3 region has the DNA TGCAGTGCTCCGACTAGCGGCTACACAGATACGCAGTATTTT.

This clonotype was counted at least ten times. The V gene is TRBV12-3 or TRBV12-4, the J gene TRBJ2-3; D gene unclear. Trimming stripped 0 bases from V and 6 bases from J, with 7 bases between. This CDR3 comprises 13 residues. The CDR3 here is CASSLALGDTQYF. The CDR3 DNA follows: TGTGCCAGCAGTTTAGCGCTAGGGGATACGCAGTATTTT.

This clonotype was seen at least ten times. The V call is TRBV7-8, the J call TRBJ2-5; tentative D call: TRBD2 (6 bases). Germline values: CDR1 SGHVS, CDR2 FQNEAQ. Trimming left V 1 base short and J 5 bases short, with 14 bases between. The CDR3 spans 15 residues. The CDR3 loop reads CASSLGGVLGETQYF. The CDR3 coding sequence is TGTGCCAGCAGCTTAGGCGGGGTACTAGGGGAGACCCAGTACTTC.

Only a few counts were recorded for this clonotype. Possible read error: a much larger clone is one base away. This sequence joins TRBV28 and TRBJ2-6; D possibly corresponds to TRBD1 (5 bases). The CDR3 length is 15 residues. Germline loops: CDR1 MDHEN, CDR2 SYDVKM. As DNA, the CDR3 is TGTGCCAGCAGTTCAGGGTCTACTGGGGCCAAAGTCCTGACTTTC. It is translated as CASSSGSTGAKVLTF.

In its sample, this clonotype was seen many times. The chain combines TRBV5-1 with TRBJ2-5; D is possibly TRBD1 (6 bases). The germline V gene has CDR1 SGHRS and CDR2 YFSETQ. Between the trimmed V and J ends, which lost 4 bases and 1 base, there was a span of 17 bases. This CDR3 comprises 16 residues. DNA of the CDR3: TGCGCCAGCAGCCCGGCCGGGACAACTTTCCAAGAGACCCAGTACTTC. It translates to CASSPAGTTFQETQYF.

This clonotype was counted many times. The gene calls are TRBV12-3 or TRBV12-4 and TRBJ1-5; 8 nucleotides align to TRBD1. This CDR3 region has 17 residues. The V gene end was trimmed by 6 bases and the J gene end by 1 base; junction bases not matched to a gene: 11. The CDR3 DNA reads TGTGCCAGCAGGAGGACAGGGTACGGGGTGAGCAATCAGCCCCAGCATTTT. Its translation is CASRRTGYGVSNQPQHF.

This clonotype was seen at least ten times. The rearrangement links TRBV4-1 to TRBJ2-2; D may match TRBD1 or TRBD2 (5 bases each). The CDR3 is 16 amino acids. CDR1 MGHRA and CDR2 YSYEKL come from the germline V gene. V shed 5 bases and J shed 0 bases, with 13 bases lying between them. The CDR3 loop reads CASSRIPGPNTGELFF. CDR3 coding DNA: TGCGCCAGCAGCAGGATCCCGGGACCGAACACCGGGGAGCTGTTTTTT.